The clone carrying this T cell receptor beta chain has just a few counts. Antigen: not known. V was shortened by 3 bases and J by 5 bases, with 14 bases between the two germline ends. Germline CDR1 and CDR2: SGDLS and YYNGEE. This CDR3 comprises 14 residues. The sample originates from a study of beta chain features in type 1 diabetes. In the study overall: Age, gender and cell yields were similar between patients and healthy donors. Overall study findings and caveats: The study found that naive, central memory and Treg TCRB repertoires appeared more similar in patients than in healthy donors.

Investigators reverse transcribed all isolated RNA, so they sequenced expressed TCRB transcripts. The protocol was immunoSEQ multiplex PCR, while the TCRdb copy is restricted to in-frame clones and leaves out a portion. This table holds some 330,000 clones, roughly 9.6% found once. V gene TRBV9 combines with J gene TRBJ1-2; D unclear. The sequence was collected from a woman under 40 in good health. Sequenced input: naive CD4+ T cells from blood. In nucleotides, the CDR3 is TGTGCCAGCAGCGCGCCGATGGAGCTTTATGGCTACACCTTC. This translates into CASSAPMELYGYTF.